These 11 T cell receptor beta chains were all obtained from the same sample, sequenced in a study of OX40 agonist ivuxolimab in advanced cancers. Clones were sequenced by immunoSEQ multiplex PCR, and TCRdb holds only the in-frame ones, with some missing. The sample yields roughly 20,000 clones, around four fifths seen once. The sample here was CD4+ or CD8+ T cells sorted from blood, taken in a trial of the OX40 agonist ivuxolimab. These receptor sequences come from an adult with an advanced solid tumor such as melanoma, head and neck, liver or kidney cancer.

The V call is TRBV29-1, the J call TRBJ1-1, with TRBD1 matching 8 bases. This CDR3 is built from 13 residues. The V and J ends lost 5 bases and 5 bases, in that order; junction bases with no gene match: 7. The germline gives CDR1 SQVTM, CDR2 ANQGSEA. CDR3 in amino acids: CSVYRGYWTEAFF. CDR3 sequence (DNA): TGCAGCGTTTACAGGGGGTATTGGACTGAAGCTTTCTTT.

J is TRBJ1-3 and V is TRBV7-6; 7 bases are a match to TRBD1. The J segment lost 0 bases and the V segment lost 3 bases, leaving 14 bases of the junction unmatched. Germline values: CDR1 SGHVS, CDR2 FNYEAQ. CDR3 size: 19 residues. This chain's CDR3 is CASSFLWGNRGDSGNTIYF. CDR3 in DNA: TGTGCCAGCAGCTTCCTTTGGGGAAACAGGGGCGACTCTGGAAACACCATATATTTT.

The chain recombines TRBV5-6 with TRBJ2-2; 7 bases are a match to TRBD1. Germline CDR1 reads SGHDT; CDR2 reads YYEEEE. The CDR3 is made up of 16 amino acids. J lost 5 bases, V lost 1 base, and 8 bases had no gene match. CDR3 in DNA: TGTGCCAGCAGCTTGCCCCGGGACAGAGGAACCGGGGAGCTGTTTTTT. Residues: CASSLPRDRGTGELFF.

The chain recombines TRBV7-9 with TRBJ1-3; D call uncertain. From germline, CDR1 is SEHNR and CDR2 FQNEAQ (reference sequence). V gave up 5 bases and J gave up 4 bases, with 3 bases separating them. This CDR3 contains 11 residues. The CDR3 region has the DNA TGTGCCAGCAGCCTCGGAAACACCATATATTTT. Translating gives CASSLGNTIYF.

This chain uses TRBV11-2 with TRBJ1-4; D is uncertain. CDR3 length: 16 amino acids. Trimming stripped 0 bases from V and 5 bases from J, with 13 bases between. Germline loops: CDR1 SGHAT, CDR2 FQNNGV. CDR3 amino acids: CASSLEHRNYNEKLFF. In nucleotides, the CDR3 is TGTGCCAGCAGCTTAGAACATAGAAACTACAATGAAAAACTGTTTTTT.

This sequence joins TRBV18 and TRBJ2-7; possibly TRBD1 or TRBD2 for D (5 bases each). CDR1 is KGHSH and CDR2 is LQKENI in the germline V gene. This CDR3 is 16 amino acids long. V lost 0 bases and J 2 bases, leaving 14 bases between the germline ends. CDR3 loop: CASSPPSGTGTYEQYF. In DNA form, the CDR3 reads TGTGCCAGCTCACCACCTTCAGGGACCGGCACCTACGAGCAGTACTTC. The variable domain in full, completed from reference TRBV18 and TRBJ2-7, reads NAGVMQNPRHLVRRRGQEARLRCSPMKGHSHVYWYRQLPEEGLKFMVYLQKENIIDESGMPKERFSAEFPKEGPSILRIQQVVRGDSAAYFCASSPPSGTGTYEQYFGPGTRLTVT.

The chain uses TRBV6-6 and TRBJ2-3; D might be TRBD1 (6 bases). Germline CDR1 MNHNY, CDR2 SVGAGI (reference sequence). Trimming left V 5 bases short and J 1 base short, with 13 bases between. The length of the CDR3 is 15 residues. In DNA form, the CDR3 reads TGTGCCAGCAGTCATTTGCGACAGGGCACAGATACGCAGTATTTT. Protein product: CASSHLRQGTDTQYF.

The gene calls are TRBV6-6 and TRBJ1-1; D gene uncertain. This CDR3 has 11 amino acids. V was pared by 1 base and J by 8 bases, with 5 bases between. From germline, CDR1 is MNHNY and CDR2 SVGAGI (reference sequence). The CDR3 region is CASSYLGEAFF. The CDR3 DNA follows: TGTGCCAGCAGTTACTTGGGAGAAGCTTTCTTT.

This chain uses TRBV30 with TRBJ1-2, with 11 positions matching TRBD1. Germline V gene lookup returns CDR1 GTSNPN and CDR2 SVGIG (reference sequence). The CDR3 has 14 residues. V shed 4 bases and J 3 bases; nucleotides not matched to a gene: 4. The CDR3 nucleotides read TGTGCCTGGATTCGGACAGGGGGCGACTATGGCTACACCTTC. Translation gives CAWIRTGGDYGYTF.

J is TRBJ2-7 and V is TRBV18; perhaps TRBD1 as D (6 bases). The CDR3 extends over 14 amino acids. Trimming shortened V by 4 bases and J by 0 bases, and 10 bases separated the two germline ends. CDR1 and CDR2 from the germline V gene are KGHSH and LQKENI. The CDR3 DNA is TGTGCCAGCTCACTGGGACACCTCTCCTACGAGCAGTACTTC. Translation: CASSLGHLSYEQYF.

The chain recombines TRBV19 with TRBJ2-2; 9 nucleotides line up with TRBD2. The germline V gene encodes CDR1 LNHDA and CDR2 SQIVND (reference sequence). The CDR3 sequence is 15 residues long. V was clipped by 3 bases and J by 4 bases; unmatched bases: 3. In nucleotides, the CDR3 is TGTGCCAGTAGTATCACTAGCGGGCCCACCGGGGAGCTGTTTTTT. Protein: CASSITSGPTGELFF.